This T cell receptor (beta chain) emerged from a study of blood T cell repertoires in COVID-19. Turning to the study itself: COVID-19 samples, acute and convalescent, were from the United States, Italy and Spain.

It was during active infection that Seattle patients were enrolled and then longitudinally followed. The CDR3 has 15 residues. Trimming cost V 5 bases and J 0 bases, with 13 bases left between them. Germline V lookup: CDR1 SGHNT, CDR2 YENEEA. In the study's own analysis: From reference gene primer amplification, estimates of nucleated cell counts were derived. Clones were sequenced by immunoSEQ multiplex PCR, and TCRdb holds only the in-frame ones, with some missing. V, J and clone size are those of that table, while D and trimming were read from the DNA. The sample has 150,000 or so clones, about 80% seen once.

The sequenced sample consisted of peripheral blood. The chain carries TRBV11-3 and TRBJ1-1; D might be TRBD1 (5 bases). The source of this sequence is an older woman with COVID-19, enrolled during active disease. The CDR3 sequence is CASSPGGGLNTEAFF. In DNA form, the CDR3 reads TGTGCCAGCAGCCCCGGGGGAGGGCTGAACACTGAAGCTTTCTTT.